This TCR beta chain was retrieved from a study of blood T cells in healthy people across ages. The study, taken as a whole, reports: Researchers said unsorted PBMCs prevented a conclusive naive versus antigen-experienced comparison. The authors considered diversity estimates from one million T cells to be underestimates.

As regards this clonotype: Antigen unknown.

For every donor, a draw yielded 9.5 to 10 milliliters of peripheral blood. The second PCR ran about 6 to 11 cycles with a sample-barcoded 5' primer and J-beta primers. Every single cDNA molecule received a tag from a template-switch adaptor with 12 random nucleotides. From the 5' RACE reads, TCRdb called clonotypes with MiXCR, one entry per CDR3 protein. The sample consists of about 1,500,000 distinct CDR3 sequences, 28% of them appearing once. V dropped 6 bases and J dropped 6; count of bases not matched to a gene: 4. Looked up from germline, CDR1 is MGHDK and CDR2 is SYGVNS. The CDR3 has 14 residues.

Material: blood. This receptor was obtained from a woman aged 30 to 39 in good health. The V call is TRBV25-1, the J call TRBJ1-4; 10 bases fit TRBD1. The CDR3 DNA reads TGTGCCAGCAGCGACGGGACAGGGGATGAAAAACTGTTTTTT. It encodes CASSDGTGDEKLFF.